Listed below are T cell receptor beta chains from one sample, sequenced in a study of CD8+CD57+ T cells in acquired aplastic anemia. TCRdb independently ran MiXCR on the reads; one entry per CDR3 protein. The table shows about 470,000 distinct CDR3 sequences, with about a third occurring only once. Sequenced input: sorted CD4+, CD8+, or CD8+CD57+ T cells (not recorded which) from PBMCs. These TCRs come from a human donor with aplastic anemia. Each CDR3 is given with its conserved first and last residue. D genes are given only for firm matches. Size values are once, few and many counts, or a class for expanded clones, and some rows have none.

few,-,14,TRBJ2-1,TRBV20-1,TGCAGTCAACAAACCGGGACAAGAAACAATGAGCAGTTCTTC,CSQQTGTRNNEQFF
-,-,12,TRBJ1-2,TRBV7-9,TGTGCCGGCAGTCCATCTAACTATGGCTACACCTTC,CAGSPSNYGYTF
-,-,15,TRBJ2-1,TRBV6-1,TGTGCCAGCAGGGATTGGACAGAATCCTACAATGAGCAGTTCTTC,CASRDWTESYNEQFF
-,-,15,TRBJ1-6,TRBV3-1,TGTGCCAGCAGACCAGTAGGGATGGGTAATTCACCCCTCCACTTT,CASRPVGMGNSPLHF
-,-,16,TRBJ1-6,TRBV9,TGTGCCAGCAGCGTAGGAATCCGGACAGCTAATTCACCCCTCCACTTT,CASSVGIRTANSPLHF
-,-,16,TRBJ1-5,TRBV24-1,TGTGCCAGCAGTTTAGGGTTGGGGGGGGGAAACCAGCCCCAGCATTTT,CASSLGLGGGNQPQHF
many,-,15,TRBJ2-3,TRBV10-3,TGTGCCATCAGTGAAGGTAGCGGACAAACAGATACGCAGTATTTT,CAISEGSGQTDTQYF
few,TRBD1,14,TRBJ2-7,TRBV7-3,TGTGCCAGCAGCTTATTCGGGACAGGGCATGAGCAGTACTTC,CASSLFGTGHEQYF
many,-,11,TRBJ2-5,TRBV19,TGTGCCAGTAAAGTCCAAGAGACCCAGTACTTC,CASKVQETQYF
many,-,16,TRBJ2-5,TRBV7-9,TGTGCCAGCAGCCCAGGGAGGCGCAGGGAACAAGAGACCCAGTACTTC,CASSPGRRREQETQYF
many,-,15,TRBJ1-2,TRBV10-1,TGCGCCAGCAGTGCCCGGGACATCAGAAATTATGGCTACACCTTC,CASSARDIRNYGYTF
few,-,13,TRBJ2-1,TRBV25-1,TGTGCCAGCAGTCCCAGGGATAAGAATGAGCAGTTCTTC,CASSPRDKNEQFF
many,-,15,TRBJ2-7,TRBV20-1,TGCAGTGCTAGTAGGGACCTCTCCCGGTCGGGAGAGCAGTACTTC,CSASRDLSRSGEQYF
many,-,16,TRBJ1-1,TRBV10-3,TGTGCCATCAGTGCCTATGGGACAAAGATGAACACTGAAGCTTTCTTT,CAISAYGTKMNTEAFF
-,TRBD1,13,TRBJ1-6,TRBV12-3/TRBV12-4,TGTGCTACCGGGACAGGGTTTTCCTCACCCCTCCACTTT,CATGTGFSSPLHF
-,-,15,TRBJ2-7,TRBV19,TGTGCCAGCAGCTATCGGGGCTTAAGCTCCTACGAGCAGTACTTC,CASSYRGLSSYEQYF
-,-,11,TRBJ1-1,TRBV20-1,TGCAGTGCTAGTAATAGGGATGAAGCTTTCTTT,CSASNRDEAFF
-,TRBD2,15,TRBJ2-1,TRBV19,TGTGCCAGTAGGGACCTAGCGGTTCTCGACAATGAGCAGTTCTTC,CASRDLAVLDNEQFF
-,-,15,TRBJ1-4,TRBV7-9,TGTGCCAGCAGCTCAGGACAGTCAACTAATGAAAAACTGTTTTTT,CASSSGQSTNEKLFF
many,-,14,TRBJ2-7,TRBV6-5,TGTGCCAGCAGCTCGTCCACGCGAGCCTACGAGCAGTACTTC,CASSSSTRAYEQYF
few,-,10,TRBJ1-2,TRBV7-9,TGTGCCAAAGGGAGCTCTGGAAACACCTTC,CAKGSSGNTF
-,-,11,TRBJ1-5,TRBV7-2,TGTGCCAGCAGCTTTTTGGAGACCCAGCATTTT,CASSFLETQHF
-,-,13,TRBJ1-3,TRBV29-1,TGCAGCGTTGAGGTCCAGGAGAGAAACACCATATATTTT,CSVEVQERNTIYF
-,-,13,TRBJ1-2,TRBV29-1,TGCAGCAGCCAAGAGTATAGAAGGGTCGGCTACACCTTC,CSSQEYRRVGYTF
many,TRBD1,16,TRBJ1-2,TRBV15,TGTGCCACCAGCAGAGGAGGACAGGGCATCTCTTCTGGCTACACCTTC,CATSRGGQGISSGYTF
-,-,14,TRBJ2-7,TRBV2,TGTGCCAGCAGTGATTTGGGGGAGAATAACGAGCAGTACTTC,CASSDLGENNEQYF
few,-,15,TRBJ1-2,TRBV12-3/TRBV12-4,TGTGCCAGCAGTTTAAATTTGGGGGGGAACTATGGCTACACCTTC,CASSLNLGGNYGYTF
many,-,13,TRBJ1-3,TRBV15,TGTGCCACCAGCAGAGATATAGGGGACACCATATATTTT,CATSRDIGDTIYF
-,TRBD2,14,TRBJ2-2,TRBV29-1,TGCAGCGTGCGACTAGCGGAAAACACCGGGGAGCTGTTTTTT,CSVRLAENTGELFF